These 27 T cell receptor beta chains originate from one sample sequenced in a study of T-cell reconstitution after alpha-beta-depleted transplantation in children. Preparing the TCRbeta library involved the use of unique molecular identifiers. TCRdb re-called the PCR reads through MiXCR, storing one row per CDR3 protein. This table has a few hundred thousand distinct CDR3 sequences, 27% appearing once. This material consisted of PBMCs, taken before TCRalphabeta/CD19-depleted stem cell transplant. The source of these receptors is a boy under two years old with Wiskott-Aldrich syndrome, due to receive a stem cell transplant.

This clonotype has only a few counts. V usage is TRBV4-1 and J usage is TRBJ1-5, with unresolved D. The length of the CDR3 is 16 residues. Germline CDR1 MGHRA, CDR2 YSYEKL. The V end was cut by 1 base, the J end by 0 bases, with 10 bases between. CDR3 amino acids: CASSQANWVSNQPQHF. In DNA, the CDR3 is TGCGCCAGCAGCCAAGCGAATTGGGTTAGCAATCAGCCCCAGCATTTT.

The CDR3 DNA is TGTGCCAGCAGCTTAGGTGGTAGCGGGAGCACAGATACGCAGTATTTT. It codes for CASSLGGSGSTDTQYF. The chain employs TRBV11-3 and TRBJ2-3; 7 bases are shared with TRBD2. The CDR3 is 16 amino acids. Trimming removed 1 base from V and 0 bases from J; junction bases left unmatched: 4. CDR1 is SGHNT and CDR2 is YENEEA in the germline V gene.

This clonotype was observed a few times. The rearrangement joins TRBV2 to TRBJ2-1; TRBD1 is a possible D gene (5 bases). CDR3 length: 13 residues. CDR1 SNHLY and CDR2 FYNNEI come from the germline V gene. Trimming stripped 6 bases from V and 2 bases from J, with 8 bases between. CDR3 nucleotides: TGTGCCAGCAGGGACATAACCTACAATGAGCAGTTCTTC. Translation gives CASRDITYNEQFF.

J is TRBJ2-1 and V is TRBV3-1; 9 positions agree with TRBD2. Germline V gene data show CDR1 as LGHDT and CDR2 as YNNKEL (reference sequence). This CDR3 comprises 13 residues. V gave up 6 bases and J gave up 7 bases; unmatched junction bases: 4. CDR3: CASRLAGANEQFF. CDR3 nucleotide sequence: TGTGCCAGCAGGTTAGCGGGAGCAAATGAGCAGTTCTTC.

This clonotype was observed a few times. CDR3: CASSLQSGGELFF. The CDR3 bases are TGTGCCAGCAGCTTACAGTCCGGCGGGGAGCTGTTTTTT. This rearrangement joins TRBV7-3 to TRBJ2-2; D gene ambiguous. The length of the CDR3 is 13 residues. Germline V gene lookup returns CDR1 SGHTA and CDR2 FQGTGA. Between the trimmed V and J ends, which lost 2 bases and 7 bases, there was a span of 8 bases.

The table lists this clonotype with a few counts. The chain has TRBV27 and TRBJ2-7; no firm D call. Trimming removed 6 bases at V and 3 bases at J, with 15 bases between. The CDR3 is 14 residues long. Per germline, CDR1 MNHEY and CDR2 SMNVEV (reference sequence). CDR3 coding DNA: TGTGCCAGCAGCCGGAGTGTTTTTGGCTACGAGCAGTACTTC. Translating gives CASSRSVFGYEQYF.

This chain uses TRBV20-1 with TRBJ2-6, with 8 bases aligning to TRBD1. The CDR3 extends over 17 amino acids. The germline CDR1 and CDR2 sequences are DFQATT and SNEGSKA (reference sequence). Germline trimming cut 2 bases from V and 0 bases from J; bases unmatched to any gene: 6. The CDR3 loop reads CSARQGAIISGANVLTF. The DNA of the CDR3 is TGCAGTGCTAGACAGGGGGCTATTATCTCTGGGGCCAACGTCCTGACTTTC.

This clonotype showed up just a few times. The genes are TRBV29-1 and TRBJ2-1; no clear D. This CDR3 region has 11 residues. Germline CDR1 and CDR2: SQVTM and ANQGSEA. Trimming left V 6 bases short and J 4 bases short, with 7 bases between. CDR3 protein: CSVGEYNEQFF. The CDR3 DNA reads TGCAGCGTCGGAGAATACAATGAGCAGTTCTTC.

This clonotype appeared a few times. The V and J genes are TRBV7-8 and TRBJ2-5; 10 nucleotides agree with TRBD1. The CDR3 length is 15 residues. V shed 2 bases and J 5 bases; nucleotides not matched to a gene: 5. The V gene's germline CDR1 is SGHVS and CDR2 FQNEAQ. The CDR3: CASSLMGTGVETQYF. The CDR3 DNA reads TGTGCCAGCAGCTTAATGGGGACAGGGGTGGAGACCCAGTACTTC.

This clonotype was seen repeatedly, ten times or more. This chain uses TRBV5-1 with TRBJ1-1; 7 bases line up with TRBD1. The germline gives CDR1 SGHRS, CDR2 YFSETQ. There are 15 residues in the CDR3. V was clipped by 2 bases and J by 1 base; unmatched bases: 5. This CDR3 is CASSFLTGENTEAFF. The CDR3, as DNA: TGCGCCAGCAGCTTCCTCACAGGGGAGAACACTGAAGCTTTCTTT.

CDR3 sequence: CATLRQGAGSAFF. CDR3 nucleotides: TGTGCCACCCTTCGCCAGGGGGCTGGATCGGCTTTCTTT. The gene calls are TRBV10-3 and TRBJ1-1, with 8 bases lining up with TRBD1. CDR3 size: 13 residues. The V gene end was trimmed by 10 bases and the J gene end by 11 bases; junction bases not matched to a gene: 15. The germline V gene has CDR1 ENHRY and CDR2 SYGVKD.

This clonotype was seen repeatedly, ten times or more. The J gene is TRBJ2-7, the V gene TRBV6-5, with 9 nucleotides matching TRBD2. CDR1 MNHEY and CDR2 SVGAGI come from the germline V gene. This CDR3 is 15 amino acids long. V lost 2 bases to trimming and J lost 1 base; unmatched junction nucleotides: 3. CDR3 sequence: CASSYLTSGSYEQYF. In DNA, the CDR3 is TGTGCCAGCAGTTACCTGACTAGCGGATCCTACGAGCAGTACTTC.

The V and J genes are TRBV6-5 and TRBJ1-2, with 7 bases aligning to TRBD1. This CDR3 is 14 amino acids long. V was pared by 2 bases and J by 8 bases, with 8 bases of the junction left unmatched. Germline lookup yields CDR1 MNHEY and CDR2 SVGAGI. DNA of the CDR3: TGTGCCAGCAGTTACGGGACAGACCAAAAAGGCTACACCTTC. Its translation is CASSYGTDQKGYTF.

The rearrangement uses TRBV27 and TRBJ2-2, with D hard to call. V lost 4 bases to trimming and J lost 7 bases, with 13 bases between them. The CDR3 sequence is 14 residues long. Germline values: CDR1 MNHEY, CDR2 SMNVEV (reference sequence). The CDR3 coding sequence is TGTGCCAGCAGTTATTGGGGTTCAATCGGGGAGCTGTTTTTT. It specifies CASSYWGSIGELFF.

The chain joins TRBV4-2 to TRBJ2-1, with D maybe TRBD2 (6 bases). Trimming left V 1 base short and J 6 bases short, with 10 bases between. The CDR3 extends over 14 amino acids. Germline V CDR1 and CDR2: LGHNA, YNFKEQ. The CDR3 nucleotides read TGTGCCAGCAGCCAAGGGGGAGGCGGCAATGAGCAGTTCTTC. It encodes CASSQGGGGNEQFF.

This clonotype was observed a handful of times. The CDR3 DNA reads TGTGCCAGCAGCTTGGACATGGGAAGGCCCGAGCAGTACTTC. It codes for CASSLDMGRPEQYF. The chain recombines TRBV6-1 with TRBJ2-7, with D possibly being TRBD1 (5 bases). CDR3 length: 14 amino acids. The germline CDR1 and CDR2 sequences are MNHNS and SASEGT. Trimming removed 6 bases at V and 6 bases at J, with 18 bases between.

The gene calls are TRBV5-1 and TRBJ2-4; 7 nucleotides match TRBD1. The CDR3 runs to 14 residues. Germline V gives CDR1 SGHRS, CDR2 YFSETQ. The V gene end was trimmed by 4 bases and the J gene end by 4 bases; junction bases not matched to a gene: 5. CDR3 loop: CASSPQGPKNIQYF. The CDR3 DNA reads as TGCGCCAGCAGCCCACAGGGGCCTAAAAACATTCAGTACTTC.

In its sample, this clonotype was seen a few times. V is TRBV12-3 or TRBV12-4 and J is TRBJ2-7, with D possibly being TRBD1 (6 bases). CDR3 length: 13 amino acids. V was shortened by 5 bases and J by 2 bases, with 10 bases between the two germline ends. The CDR3 region is CASSRQVTYEQYF. The CDR3 DNA reads TGTGCCAGCAGTCGACAGGTGACCTACGAGCAGTACTTC.

The chain uses TRBV19 and TRBJ2-3; either TRBD1 or TRBD2 may supply D (5 bases each). Trimming pared 5 bases from V and 0 bases from J, leaving 15 bases between. The germline CDR1 and CDR2 sequences are LNHDA and SQIVND (reference sequence). This CDR3 contains 16 residues. DNA of the CDR3: TGTGCCAGTAGTCCCACCGGGACCACTAGCACAGATACGCAGTATTTT. Its protein is CASSPTGTTSTDTQYF. Based on the CDR3 plus reference TRBV19 and TRBJ2-3, the full variable domain is DGGITQSPKYLFRKEGQNVTLSCEQNLNHDAMYWYRQDPGQGLRLIYYSQIVNDFQKGDIAEGYSVSREKKESFPLTVTSAQKNPTAFYLCASSPTGTTSTDTQYFGPGTRLTVL.

V gene TRBV7-8 combines with J gene TRBJ2-2; 11 nucleotides line up with TRBD2. The CDR3 contains 16 residues. J gave up 6 bases and V 5 bases, and 8 bases lay outside the gene matches. Per germline, CDR1 SGHVS and CDR2 FQNEAQ. The CDR3 DNA follows: TGTGCCAGCAGCCCCAGTGTAGCGGGAGGGCCCGGGGAGCTGTTTTTT. It yields the protein CASSPSVAGGPGELFF.

To note about this clonotype: This likely comes from a read error, as the CDR3 has no conserved phenylalanine or tryptophan at its end. The limits of the CDR3 on the DNA are not certain, so only TCRdb's listed CDR3 is given. The chain carries TRBV5-6 and TRBJ2-3. With termini counted, the CDR3 has 10 amino acids. Germline V lookup: CDR1 SGHDT, CDR2 YYEEEE. CDR3: CASSLEDGIG.

This clonotype came up a few times. V gene TRBV12-3 or TRBV12-4 combines with J gene TRBJ2-1, with 11 positions matching TRBD2. The length of the CDR3 is 20 residues. Trimming took 3 bases from V and 9 from J; bases not matched to a gene: 22. This CDR3 is CASSLAIGTLVLAGESEQFF. CDR3 nucleotides: TGTGCCAGCAGTTTGGCGATTGGGACGTTGGTACTAGCGGGAGAGAGTGAGCAGTTCTTC.

V usage is TRBV5-1 and J usage is TRBJ2-7; TRBD1 aligns across 8 bases. The V gene end was trimmed by 0 bases and the J gene end by 2 bases; junction bases not matched to a gene: 13. Germline values: CDR1 SGHRS, CDR2 YFSETQ. The CDR3 runs to 18 residues. The CDR3 DNA is TGCGCCAGCAGCTTGGAGTATGCAGGGGGCCCTACCCCCTACGAGCAGTACTTC. This gives the protein CASSLEYAGGPTPYEQYF.

The rearrangement joins TRBV5-1 to TRBJ1-5; 7 positions match TRBD1. Germline values: CDR1 SGHRS, CDR2 YFSETQ. The CDR3 sequence is 15 residues long. The junction had 4 bases not matched to a gene; V was cut back by 0 bases and J by 4 bases. The CDR3 loop is CASSLDEGANQPQHF. The CDR3 nucleotides are TGCGCCAGCAGCTTGGACGAGGGGGCGAATCAGCCCCAGCATTTT. Filled out from reference TRBV5-1 and TRBJ1-5, the complete variable domain reads KAGVTQTPRYLIKTRGQQVTLSCSPISGHRSVSWYQQTPGQGLQFLFEYFSETQRNKGNFPGRFSGRQFSNSRSEMNVSTLELGDSALYLCASSLDEGANQPQHFGDGTRLSIL.

The gene calls are TRBV7-2 and TRBJ2-5; 14 bases agree with TRBD2. Losses at the gene ends were 5 bases for V and 4 bases for J; bases not matched to a gene: 3. This CDR3 has 15 amino acids. CDR1 and CDR2 (germline): SGHTA, FQGNSA. For the CDR3, the DNA is TGTGCCAGCAGCCCAGGGACTAGCGGGAGAGAGACCCAGTACTTC. Protein sequence: CASSPGTSGRETQYF.

This sequence joins TRBV28 and TRBJ2-1, with 8 nucleotides matching TRBD1. V lost 1 base and J lost 0; bases outside the gene matches: 2. The CDR3 sequence is 16 residues long. Germline CDR1 MDHEN, CDR2 SYDVKM. The CDR3 protein is CASSLFGQGSYNEQFF. The DNA of the CDR3 is TGTGCCAGCAGTTTATTCGGACAGGGCTCCTACAATGAGCAGTTCTTC.

This clonotype was recorded a few times. The CDR3: CASSFLSGKYQETQYF. CDR3 sequence (DNA): TGTGCCAGCAGTTTTCTCAGCGGAAAGTACCAAGAGACCCAGTACTTC. The chain employs TRBV6-5 and TRBJ2-5, with D tentatively TRBD2 (5 bases). Trimming shortened V by 4 bases and J by 0 bases, and 15 bases separated the two germline ends. CDR1 and CDR2 (germline): MNHEY, SVGAGI. CDR3 length equals 16 residues.